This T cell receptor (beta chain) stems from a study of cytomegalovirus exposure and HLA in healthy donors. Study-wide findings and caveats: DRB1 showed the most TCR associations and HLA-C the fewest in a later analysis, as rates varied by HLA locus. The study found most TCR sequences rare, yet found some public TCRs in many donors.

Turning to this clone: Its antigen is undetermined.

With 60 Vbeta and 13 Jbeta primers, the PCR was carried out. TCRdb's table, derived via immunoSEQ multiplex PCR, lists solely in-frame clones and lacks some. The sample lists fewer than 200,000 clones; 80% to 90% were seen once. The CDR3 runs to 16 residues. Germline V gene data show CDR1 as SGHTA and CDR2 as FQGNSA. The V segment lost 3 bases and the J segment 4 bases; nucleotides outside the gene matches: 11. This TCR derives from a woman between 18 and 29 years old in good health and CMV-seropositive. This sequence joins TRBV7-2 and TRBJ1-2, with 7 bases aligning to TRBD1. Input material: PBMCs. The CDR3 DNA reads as TGTGCCAGCAGCTTCTCCGGAGGGGACAGCGCCTATGGCTACACCTTC. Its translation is CASSFSGGDSAYGYTF.